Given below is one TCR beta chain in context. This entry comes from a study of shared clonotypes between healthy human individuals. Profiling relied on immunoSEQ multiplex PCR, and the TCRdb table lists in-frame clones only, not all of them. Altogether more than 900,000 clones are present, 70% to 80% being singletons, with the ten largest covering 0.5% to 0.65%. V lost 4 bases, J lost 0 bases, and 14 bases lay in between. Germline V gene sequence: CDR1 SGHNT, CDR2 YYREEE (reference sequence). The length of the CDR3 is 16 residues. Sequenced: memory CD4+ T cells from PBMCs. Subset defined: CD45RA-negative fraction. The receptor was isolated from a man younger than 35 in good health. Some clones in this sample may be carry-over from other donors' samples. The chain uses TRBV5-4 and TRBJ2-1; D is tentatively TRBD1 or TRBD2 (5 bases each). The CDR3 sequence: CASSPAGTPSYNEQFF. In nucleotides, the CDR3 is TGTGCCAGCAGCCCGGCCGGGACCCCCTCCTACAATGAGCAGTTCTTC. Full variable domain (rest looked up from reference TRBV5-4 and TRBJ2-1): ETGVTQSPTHLIKTRGQQVTLRCSSQSGHNTVSWYQQALGQGPQFIFQYYREEENGRGNFPPRFSGLQFPNYSSELNVNALELDDSALYLCASSPAGTPSYNEQFFGPGTRLTVL.